The 29 T cell receptor beta chains listed next were all sequenced from one sample in a study of immune cell composition in non-small cell lung cancer. Normal lung was sampled as far from the tumour as possible, at least 3 cm. Assay used: immunoSEQ multiplex PCR; TCRdb lists only in-frame clones, some missing. The profile shows 5,200 or so clones, about 88% of them singletons. Sequencing was performed on non-adjacent lung tissue. The origin of the receptors is a human donor with non-small cell lung cancer. Some clones in this sample may be carry-over from other donors' samples.

The V call is TRBV10-2, the J call TRBJ1-2; the D gene is possibly TRBD1 (5 bases). The CDR3 has 16 residues. V was shortened by 3 bases and J by 1 base, with 15 bases between the two germline ends. Per the germline V gene, CDR1 is WSHSY and CDR2 is SAAADI. CDR3 bases: TGCGCCAGCAGTGAAGAGACAGCCATGCTTAACTATGGCTACACCTTC. It is translated as CASSEETAMLNYGYTF.

The chain couples TRBV19 to TRBJ2-7, with 10 bases matching TRBD1. The V gene end was trimmed by 5 bases and the J gene end by 5 bases; junction bases not matched to a gene: 9. CDR1 LNHDA and CDR2 SQIVND come from the germline V gene (reference sequence). CDR3 length: 15 residues. CDR3 amino acids: CASSLPGQGTHEQYF. Written as DNA, the CDR3 is TGTGCCAGTAGTCTACCGGGACAGGGGACCCACGAGCAGTACTTC.

The chain combines TRBV15 with TRBJ1-4; no firm D call. The CDR3 extends over 16 amino acids. Trimming left V 0 bases short and J 8 bases short, with 16 bases between. Per germline, CDR1 LNHNV and CDR2 YYDKDF (reference sequence). The CDR3 here is CATSRDHRAPGEKLFF. CDR3 coding DNA: TGTGCCACCAGCAGAGATCATAGGGCGCCGGGGGAAAAACTGTTTTTT.

CDR3 loop: CASSLPLGRREGPDTQYF. The CDR3 bases are TGTGCCAGCAGCTTACCGCTCGGGAGGCGGGAGGGGCCAGATACGCAGTATTTT. The rearrangement joins TRBV7-6 to TRBJ2-3; TRBD2 matches at 9 bases. The ends lost 2 bases at V and 4 bases at J; junction bases unmatched: 13. CDR3 size: 18 residues. The germline V gene encodes CDR1 SGHVS and CDR2 FNYEAQ.

This chain links TRBV5-3 with TRBJ2-1; TRBD1 matches 10 bases. TRBV5-3 is an ORF; its function is uncertain. The V segment lost 4 bases and the J segment 7 bases; nucleotides outside the gene matches: 8. The CDR3 runs 15 residues. The CDR3 DNA reads TGTGCCAGAAGCAGTCGGGACAGGGGATGGAATGAGCAGTTCTTC. This codes for CARSSRDRGWNEQFF.

This chain uses TRBV29-1 with TRBJ2-2; no clear D. CDR3 length equals 13 residues. Per the germline V gene, CDR1 is SQVTM and CDR2 is ANQGSEA. V was clipped by 5 bases and J by 2 bases, with 9 bases between them. This CDR3 reads CSVSGQNTGELFF. Written as DNA, the CDR3 is TGCAGCGTTAGTGGCCAAAACACCGGGGAGCTGTTTTTT.

Written as DNA, the CDR3 is TGTGCCAGCAGCTTATTCCCCCAGACAGATAACTATGGCTACACCTTC. This gives the protein CASSLFPQTDNYGYTF. The J gene is TRBJ1-2, the V gene TRBV7-9; D possibly corresponds to TRBD1 (5 bases). Deletions cut 2 bases from V and 1 base from J, with 14 bases between. The germline V gene has CDR1 SEHNR and CDR2 FQNEAQ (reference sequence). The CDR3 has 16 residues.

CDR3 sequence (DNA): TGTGCCAGTAACCAGGCGGACAGGGCGGACACTGAAGCTTTCTTT. Translated: CASNQADRADTEAFF. The chain combines TRBV19 with TRBJ1-1; 8 bases align to TRBD1. The CDR3 is 15 residues long. The germline gives CDR1 LNHDA, CDR2 SQIVND (reference sequence). J lost 3 bases, V lost 7 bases, and 10 bases had no gene match.

The chain has TRBV5-6 and TRBJ2-6, with 9 bases matching TRBD1. This CDR3 has 17 amino acids. The germline V gene encodes CDR1 SGHDT and CDR2 YYEEEE. The J segment lost 1 base and the V segment lost 4 bases, leaving 6 bases of the junction unmatched. Written as DNA, the CDR3 is TGTGCCAGCAGCATACAGGGGGCTTGGTCTGGGGCCAACGTCCTGACTTTC. Amino acids: CASSIQGAWSGANVLTF.

The rearrangement uses TRBV5-1 and TRBJ2-3; the D gene is possibly TRBD2 (7 bases). In germline, CDR1 is SGHRS, CDR2 YFSETQ. Trimming stripped 5 bases from V and 2 bases from J, with 12 bases between. This CDR3 region has 14 residues. CDR3 bases: TGCGCCAGCAGGTCGGGGGGCTACACAGATACGCAGTATTTT. Protein sequence: CASRSGGYTDTQYF.

The V and J genes are TRBV7-2 and TRBJ2-1; 12 positions agree with TRBD2. The CDR3 sequence is 16 residues long. Germline CDR1 SGHTA, CDR2 FQGNSA. V lost 1 base and J lost 9; bases outside the gene matches: 7. CDR3 in amino acids: CASSLGTSGRSGEQFF. CDR3 sequence (DNA): TGTGCCAGCAGCTTAGGAACTAGCGGGAGGTCGGGTGAGCAGTTCTTC.

This chain joins TRBV28 and TRBJ2-3; D is unresolved. CDR3 length: 14 residues. Trimming left V 4 bases short and J 7 bases short, with 15 bases between. Looked up from germline, CDR1 is MDHEN and CDR2 is SYDVKM. The CDR3 DNA follows: TGTGCCAGCAGTTCCCGCGCCACCCTGAATACGCAGTATTTT. Its translation: CASSSRATLNTQYF.

The rearrangement uses TRBV28 and TRBJ2-6; 9 positions agree with TRBD1. The V and J ends lost 4 bases and 0 bases, in that order; junction bases with no gene match: 4. Germline V gene sequence: CDR1 MDHEN, CDR2 SYDVKM. The CDR3 consists of 17 residues. CDR3 residues: CASSSTGGYSGANVLTF. The DNA of the CDR3 is TGTGCCAGCAGTTCGACAGGGGGGTACTCTGGGGCCAACGTCCTGACTTTC.

This chain joins TRBV29-1 and TRBJ1-2; D uncertain. Trimming took 5 bases from V and 7 from J, leaving 17 bases between them. Per germline, CDR1 SQVTM and CDR2 ANQGSEA. The CDR3 loop spans 13 amino acids. The CDR3 spells CSVRDGVGGGYTF. CDR3 sequence (DNA): TGCAGCGTTCGTGACGGGGTAGGTGGTGGCTACACCTTC.

The chain uses TRBV29-1 and TRBJ2-3; tentative D call: TRBD2 (6 bases). This CDR3 contains 15 residues. The germline CDR1 and CDR2 sequences are SQVTM and ANQGSEA. V gave up 4 bases and J gave up 6 bases, with 20 bases separating them. The CDR3 sequence is CSVGGSGQVGDTQYF. The CDR3, as DNA: TGCAGCGTTGGGGGTAGCGGTCAAGTCGGGGATACGCAGTATTTT.

V usage is TRBV10-3 and J usage is TRBJ2-7, with D tentatively TRBD2 (5 bases). This CDR3 spans 15 amino acids. Trimming shortened V by 4 bases and J by 0 bases, and 13 bases separated the two germline ends. In germline, CDR1 is ENHRY, CDR2 SYGVKD. The CDR3 sequence is CAISGRGSSSYEQYF. The CDR3 DNA reads as TGTGCCATCAGTGGGAGAGGGTCTAGCTCCTACGAGCAGTACTTC.

The V gene is TRBV7-2, the J gene TRBJ1-5; D gene ambiguous. CDR3 length: 15 residues. V lost 2 bases and J 4 bases, leaving 12 bases between the germline ends. Germline assignment: CDR1 SGHTA and CDR2 FQGNSA. In DNA form, the CDR3 reads TGTGCCAGCAGCTTATCTTTTGTTCGGAATCAGCCCCAGCATTTT. Its translation: CASSLSFVRNQPQHF. Filled out from reference TRBV7-2 and TRBJ1-5, the complete variable domain reads GAGVSQSPSNKVTEKGKDVELRCDPISGHTALYWYRQSLGQGLEFLIYFQGNSAPDKSGLPSDRFSAERTGGSVSTLTIQRTQQEDSAVYLCASSLSFVRNQPQHFGDGTRLSIL.

The V and J genes are TRBV4-1 and TRBJ2-3; TRBD2 matches at 9 bases. Germline CDR1 is MGHRA and CDR2 is YSYEKL. J lost 4 bases, V lost 1 base, and 6 bases had no gene match. The CDR3 covers 16 residues. CDR3 sequence reads: CASSQGAGGRSDTQYF. CDR3 coding DNA: TGCGCCAGCAGCCAAGGGGCGGGGGGGAGGTCAGATACGCAGTATTTT.

The CDR3 is CASSIGDRTNTEAFF. DNA for the CDR3: TGCGCCAGCAGTATTGGGGACAGAACGAACACTGAAGCTTTCTTT. This chain uses TRBV5-1 with TRBJ1-1; 7 bases fit TRBD1. V lost 5 bases and J lost 1; bases outside the gene matches: 8. Per the germline V gene, CDR1 is SGHRS and CDR2 is YFSETQ. This CDR3 is 15 amino acids long.

The J gene is TRBJ2-7, the V gene TRBV5-6; 7 bases agree with TRBD1. V shed 2 bases, J shed 2 bases, and the junction held 4 bases outside the gene matches. CDR1 and CDR2 from the germline V gene are SGHDT and YYEEEE. The CDR3 consists of 14 residues. DNA for the CDR3: TGTGCCAGCAGCTTTGGAACAGGGGCCTACGAGCAGTACTTC. Translating gives CASSFGTGAYEQYF.

The CDR3 here is CASSVRDGDEQYF. For the CDR3, the DNA is TGCGCCAGCAGCGTCAGGGATGGCGACGAGCAGTACTTC. V is TRBV5-1 and J is TRBJ2-7, with D perhaps TRBD1 (5 bases). Germline CDR1 SGHRS, CDR2 YFSETQ. This CDR3 region has 13 residues. Trimming removed 4 bases at V and 5 bases at J, with 13 bases between.

This chain connects TRBV13 to TRBJ1-4; D remains ambiguous. Trimming left V 0 bases short and J 10 bases short, with 12 bases between. CDR3 size: 14 residues. Germline V gene sequence: CDR1 PRHDT, CDR2 FYEKMQ (reference sequence). Here the CDR3 DNA reads TGTGCCAGCAGCTTAGGTAATCGCGGTGGAAAACTGTTTTTT. This translates into CASSLGNRGGKLFF.

The chain couples TRBV7-2 to TRBJ2-2; TRBD2 might be the D (7 bases). The V gene's germline CDR1 is SGHTA and CDR2 FQGNSA. The CDR3 runs 13 residues. V was pared by 5 bases and J by 9 bases, with 13 bases between. The CDR3 is CASSPPGGRELFF. The CDR3 DNA reads TGTGCCAGCAGCCCGCCGGGGGGCCGGGAGCTGTTTTTT. The full variable domain, in which reference TRBV7-2 and TRBJ2-2 provide the parts outside the CDR3, is GAGVSQSPSNKVTEKGKDVELRCDPISGHTALYWYRQSLGQGLEFLIYFQGNSAPDKSGLPSDRFSAERTGGSVSTLTIQRTQQEDSAVYLCASSPPGGRELFFGEGSRLTVL.

This chain links TRBV7-2 with TRBJ1-2; perhaps TRBD1 as D (6 bases). V shed 5 bases and J shed 8 bases, with 18 bases lying between them. Germline CDR1 SGHTA, CDR2 FQGNSA. The CDR3 has 14 amino acids. The DNA for the CDR3 is TGTGCCAGCAGCCCATCAGGGGCTAGTAGGGGCTACACCTTC. The encoded protein is CASSPSGASRGYTF.

A single count supports this clone. This chain links TRBV9 with TRBJ1-6; no clear D. The CDR3 has 15 residues. Looked up from germline, CDR1 is SGDLS and CDR2 is YYNGEE. Between the trimmed V and J ends, which lost 0 bases and 7 bases, there was a span of 11 bases. The CDR3 DNA reads as TGTGCCAGCAGCGTAGCCAGGTCCTCGAATTCACCCCTCCACTTT. It specifies CASSVARSSNSPLHF.

V usage is TRBV5-1 and J usage is TRBJ2-2; TRBD2 agrees at 7 bases. This CDR3 is 16 amino acids long. Trimming at V came to 0 bases and at J to 1 base, leaving 3 bases not matched to a gene. Germline loops: CDR1 SGHRS, CDR2 YFSETQ. In DNA form, the CDR3 reads TGCGCCAGCAGCTTGGGTGCGGGGGTGAACACCGGGGAGCTGTTTTTT. This encodes CASSLGAGVNTGELFF.

The chain links TRBV30 to TRBJ1-2; 8 bases fit TRBD1. Germline lookup yields CDR1 GTSNPN and CDR2 SVGIG (reference sequence). The CDR3 loop spans 14 amino acids. V lost 4 bases to trimming and J lost 7 bases; unmatched junction nucleotides: 11. Here the CDR3 DNA reads TGTGCCTGGAACGGGGGCAGGGGGCTCGGTGGCTACACCTTC. Translated, it gives CAWNGGRGLGGYTF.

The genes are TRBV9 and TRBJ2-7; tentatively, D is TRBD2 (5 bases). Germline CDR1 is SGDLS and CDR2 is YYNGEE. The CDR3 spans 17 residues. V was trimmed by 0 bases and J by 5 bases, leaving 21 bases between them. CDR3 residues: CASSVEDLGAVGNEQYF. The CDR3 bases are TGTGCCAGCAGCGTAGAGGATTTAGGTGCCGTCGGGAACGAGCAGTACTTC.

The V call is TRBV27, the J call TRBJ1-5, with unresolved D. Germline lookup yields CDR1 MNHEY and CDR2 SMNVEV (reference sequence). V lost 2 bases to trimming and J lost 9 bases, with 11 bases between them. The CDR3 has 13 residues. The CDR3 spells CASSLRFSWPQHF. In DNA, the CDR3 is TGTGCCAGCAGTTTACGGTTTTCGTGGCCCCAGCATTTT.